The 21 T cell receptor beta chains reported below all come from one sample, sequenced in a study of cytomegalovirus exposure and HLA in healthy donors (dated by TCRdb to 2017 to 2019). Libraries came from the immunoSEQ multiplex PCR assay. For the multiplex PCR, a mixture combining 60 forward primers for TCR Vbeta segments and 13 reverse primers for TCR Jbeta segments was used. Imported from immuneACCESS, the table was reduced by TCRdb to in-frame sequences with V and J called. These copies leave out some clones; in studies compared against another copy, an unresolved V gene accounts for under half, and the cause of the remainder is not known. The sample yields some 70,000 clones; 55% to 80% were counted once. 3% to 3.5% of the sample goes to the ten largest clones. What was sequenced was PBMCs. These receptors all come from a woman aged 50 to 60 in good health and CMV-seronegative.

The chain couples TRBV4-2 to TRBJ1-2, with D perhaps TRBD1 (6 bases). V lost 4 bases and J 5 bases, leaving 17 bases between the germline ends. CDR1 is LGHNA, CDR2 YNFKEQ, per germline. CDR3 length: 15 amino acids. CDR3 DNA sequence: TGTGCCAGCAGCCCTAAGAGGACAGAACATTATGGCTACACCTTC. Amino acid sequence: CASSPKRTEHYGYTF.

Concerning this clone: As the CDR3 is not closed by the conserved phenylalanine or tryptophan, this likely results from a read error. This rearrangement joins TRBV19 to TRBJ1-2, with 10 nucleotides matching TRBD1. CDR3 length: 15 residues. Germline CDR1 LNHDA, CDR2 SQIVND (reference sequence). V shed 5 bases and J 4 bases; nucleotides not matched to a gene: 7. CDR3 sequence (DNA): TGTGCCAGTAGTGTTAGCCGGGACAGGGGCTATGGCTACACCCTC. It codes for CASSVSRDRGYGYTL.

The CDR3 nucleotides read TGTGCCAGCAGTTTATCCGCGCCCGTGGAGTGGATCCCAGAGACCCAGTACTTC. It specifies CASSLSAPVEWIPETQYF. The chain joins TRBV27 to TRBJ2-5, with D unclear. This CDR3 has 18 amino acids. CDR1 is MNHEY and CDR2 is SMNVEV in the germline V gene (reference sequence). V gave up 0 bases and J gave up 4 bases, with 21 bases separating them.

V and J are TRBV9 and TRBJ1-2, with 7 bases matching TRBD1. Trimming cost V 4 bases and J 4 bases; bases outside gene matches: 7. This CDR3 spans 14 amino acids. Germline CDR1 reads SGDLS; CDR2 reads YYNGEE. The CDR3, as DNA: TGTGCCAGCAGCCCACCGGGACAGATCTATGGCTACACCTTC. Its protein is CASSPPGQIYGYTF.

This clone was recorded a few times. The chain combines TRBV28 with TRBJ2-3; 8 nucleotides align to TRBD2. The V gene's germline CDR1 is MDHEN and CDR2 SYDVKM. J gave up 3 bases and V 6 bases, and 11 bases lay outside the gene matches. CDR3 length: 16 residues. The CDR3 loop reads CASRPRVAGRTDTQYF. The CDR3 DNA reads TGTGCCAGCAGGCCCCGCGTAGCGGGAAGGACAGATACGCAGTATTTT.

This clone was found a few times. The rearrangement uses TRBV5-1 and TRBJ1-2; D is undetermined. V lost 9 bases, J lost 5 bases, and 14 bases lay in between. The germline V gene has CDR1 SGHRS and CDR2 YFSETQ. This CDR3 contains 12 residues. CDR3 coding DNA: TGCGCCACCTCTAGGGAGGGTTATGGCTACACCTTC. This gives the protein CATSREGYGYTF.

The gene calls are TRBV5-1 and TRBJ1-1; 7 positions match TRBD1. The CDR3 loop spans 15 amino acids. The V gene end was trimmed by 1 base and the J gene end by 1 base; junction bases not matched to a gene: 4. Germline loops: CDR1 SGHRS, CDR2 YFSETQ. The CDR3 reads CASSLLGQKNTEAFF. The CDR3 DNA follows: TGCGCCAGCAGCTTGTTGGGACAGAAGAACACTGAAGCTTTCTTT.

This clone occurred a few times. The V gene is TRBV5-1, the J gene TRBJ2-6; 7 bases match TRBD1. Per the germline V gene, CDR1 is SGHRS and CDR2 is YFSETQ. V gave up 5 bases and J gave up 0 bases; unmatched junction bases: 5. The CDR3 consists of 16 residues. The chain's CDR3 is CASRGQGVSGANVLTF. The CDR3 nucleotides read TGCGCCAGCAGAGGGCAGGGGGTCTCTGGGGCCAACGTCCTGACTTTC.

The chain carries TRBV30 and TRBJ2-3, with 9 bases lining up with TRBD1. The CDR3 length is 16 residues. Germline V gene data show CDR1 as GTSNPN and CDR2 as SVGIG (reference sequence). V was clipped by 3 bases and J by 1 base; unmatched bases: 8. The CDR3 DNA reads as TGTGCCTGGAGCTCAGACAGGGGGTTGGGCACAGATACGCAGTATTTT. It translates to CAWSSDRGLGTDTQYF.

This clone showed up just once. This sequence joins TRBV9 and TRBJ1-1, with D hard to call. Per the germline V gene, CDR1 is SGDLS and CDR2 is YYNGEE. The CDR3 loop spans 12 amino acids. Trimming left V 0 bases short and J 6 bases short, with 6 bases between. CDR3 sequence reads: CASSVVGAEAFF. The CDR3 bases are TGTGCCAGCAGCGTAGTTGGAGCTGAAGCTTTCTTT. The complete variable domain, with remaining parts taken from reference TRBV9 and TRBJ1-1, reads DSGVTQTPKHLITATGQRVTLRCSPRSGDLSVYWYQQSLDQGLQFLIQYYNGEERAKGNILERFSAQQFPDLHSELNLSSLELGDSALYFCASSVVGAEAFFGQGTRLTVV.

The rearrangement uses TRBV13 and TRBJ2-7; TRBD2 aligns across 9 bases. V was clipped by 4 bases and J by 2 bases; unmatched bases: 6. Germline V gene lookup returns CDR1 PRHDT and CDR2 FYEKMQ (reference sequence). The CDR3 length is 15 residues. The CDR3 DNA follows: TGTGCCAGCAGCTCTAGGGCGGGAGGGGCCTACGAGCAGTACTTC. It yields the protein CASSSRAGGAYEQYF.

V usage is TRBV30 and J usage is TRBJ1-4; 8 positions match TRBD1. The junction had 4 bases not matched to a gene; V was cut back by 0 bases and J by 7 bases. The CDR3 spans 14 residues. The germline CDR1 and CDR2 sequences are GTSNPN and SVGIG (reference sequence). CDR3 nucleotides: TGTGCCTGGAGTGTACAGGGGGTCGGTGAAAAACTGTTTTTT. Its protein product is CAWSVQGVGEKLFF.

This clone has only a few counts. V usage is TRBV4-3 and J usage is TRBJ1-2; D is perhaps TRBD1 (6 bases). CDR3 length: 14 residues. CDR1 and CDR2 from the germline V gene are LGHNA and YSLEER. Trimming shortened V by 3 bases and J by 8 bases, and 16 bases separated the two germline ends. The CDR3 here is CASSHAGDRRGYTF. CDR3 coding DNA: TGCGCCAGCAGCCATGCAGGGGATCGGCGGGGCTACACCTTC.

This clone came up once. In nucleotides, the CDR3 is TGCAGCGTCGAGACCCCAGGGGAGACCCAGTACTTC. Its protein is CSVETPGETQYF. This chain links TRBV29-1 with TRBJ2-5; possible D gene TRBD1, 5 bases. The germline V gene has CDR1 SQVTM and CDR2 ANQGSEA. This CDR3 region has 12 residues. Between the trimmed V and J ends, which lost 6 bases and 5 bases, there was a span of 13 bases.

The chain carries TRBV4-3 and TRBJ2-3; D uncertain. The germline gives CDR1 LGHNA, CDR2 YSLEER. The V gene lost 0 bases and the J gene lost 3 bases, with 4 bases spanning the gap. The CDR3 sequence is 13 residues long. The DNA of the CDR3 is TGCGCCAGCAGCCAAGACCGTACAGATACGCAGTATTTT. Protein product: CASSQDRTDTQYF.

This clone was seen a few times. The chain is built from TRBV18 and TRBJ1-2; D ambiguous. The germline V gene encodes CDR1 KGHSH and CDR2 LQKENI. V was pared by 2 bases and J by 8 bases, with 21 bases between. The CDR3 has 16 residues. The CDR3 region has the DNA TGTGCCAGCTCACCATCATTACCCGAACTTTCCTCCGGCTACACCTTC. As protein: CASSPSLPELSSGYTF.

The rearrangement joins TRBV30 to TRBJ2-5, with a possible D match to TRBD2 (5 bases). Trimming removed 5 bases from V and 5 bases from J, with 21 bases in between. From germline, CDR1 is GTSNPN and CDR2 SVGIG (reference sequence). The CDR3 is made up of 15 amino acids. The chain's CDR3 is CAWVRMRGGEETQYF. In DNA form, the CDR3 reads TGTGCCTGGGTCCGCATGAGAGGAGGTGAGGAGACCCAGTACTTC.

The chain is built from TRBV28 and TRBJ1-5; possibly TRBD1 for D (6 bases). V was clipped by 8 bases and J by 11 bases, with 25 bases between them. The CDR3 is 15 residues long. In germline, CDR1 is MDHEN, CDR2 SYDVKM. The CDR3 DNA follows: TGTGCCAGCCAACAGGGTCCAAAAATGATTTGGTCCCAGCATTTT. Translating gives CASQQGPKMIWSQHF.

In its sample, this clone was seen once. The CDR3 is CASSRDRVGTEAFF. The DNA for the CDR3 is TGTGCCAGCAGCCGGGACAGGGTGGGTACTGAAGCTTTCTTT. This rearrangement joins TRBV7-2 to TRBJ1-1; 9 nucleotides match TRBD1. With V trimmed by 5 bases and J by 5 bases, 6 bases remained unmatched. This CDR3 is 14 amino acids long. Per the germline V gene, CDR1 is SGHTA and CDR2 is FQGNSA.

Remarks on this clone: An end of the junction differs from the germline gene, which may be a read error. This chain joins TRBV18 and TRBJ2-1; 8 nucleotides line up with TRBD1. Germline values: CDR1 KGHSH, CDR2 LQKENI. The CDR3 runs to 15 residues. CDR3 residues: CASSPQGVGYNEQFF. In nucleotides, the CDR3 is TGTGCCAGCTCGCCACAGGGGGTTGGCTACAATGAGCAGTTCTTC.

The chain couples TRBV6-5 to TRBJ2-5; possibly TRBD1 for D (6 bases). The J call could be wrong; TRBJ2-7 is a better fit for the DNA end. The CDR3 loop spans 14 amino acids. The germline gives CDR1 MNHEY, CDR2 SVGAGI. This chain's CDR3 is CASGRSGGPYEQYF. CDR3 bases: TGTGCCAGCGGCCGGAGTGGGGGCCCCTACGAGCAGTACTTC.